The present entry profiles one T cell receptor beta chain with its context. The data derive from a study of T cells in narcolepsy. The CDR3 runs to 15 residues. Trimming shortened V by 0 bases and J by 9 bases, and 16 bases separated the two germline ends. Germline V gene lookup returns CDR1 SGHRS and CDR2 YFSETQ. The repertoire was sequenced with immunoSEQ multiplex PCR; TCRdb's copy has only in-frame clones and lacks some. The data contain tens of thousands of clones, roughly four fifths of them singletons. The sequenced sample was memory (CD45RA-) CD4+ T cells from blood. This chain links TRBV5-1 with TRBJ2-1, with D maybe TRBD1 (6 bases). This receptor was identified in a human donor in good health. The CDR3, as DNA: TGCGCCAGCAGCTTGGAACCGGGACAAACTACTGAGCAGTTCTTC. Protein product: CASSLEPGQTTEQFF.